These T cell receptor beta chains were read from a single sample in a study of T cell repertoires in cytomegalovirus infection. These receptors have no identified antigens. TCRdb passed the reads through MiXCR, listing each CDR3 protein once. The data contain around 200,000 distinct CDR3 sequences, about 40% of them singletons. Source: CD8+ T cells from cultured PBMCs, taken from culture after CMV antigen stimulation. Receptors were obtained from a human donor in good health (CMV status not recorded). Some clones in this sample may be carry-over from other donors' samples. Both conserved end residues are trimmed from each CDR3.

>TRBJ2-2|TRBV12-3/TRBV12-4
ASSLGRGELF
>TRBJ1-5|TRBV27
ASSLKDRLDGNQPQH
>TRBJ2-1|TRBV19
ASSSGMLAGVDEQF
>TRBJ2-2|TRBV7-2
ASSTLGGITGELF
>TRBJ2-7|TRBV6-2/TRBV6-3
ASSLSPLVYEQY
>TRBJ2-3|TRBV10-3
AISRGWTSGSSADTQY
>TRBJ2-3|TRBV10-3
AGRDREHTDTQY
>TRBJ2-7|TRBV11-2
ASSPPTESYEQY
>TRBJ1-1|TRBV13
ASTAEVRGRNTEAF
>TRBJ2-3|TRBV7-8
ASSPGHTKDTQY
>TRBJ1-5|TRBV7-6
ASSLEAGPYQPQH
>TRBJ1-2|TRBV10-2
ASSEDGSNYGYT
>TRBJ2-7|TRBV27
ASSFSSGSYEQY
>TRBJ2-3|TRBV7-3
ASSFLQRGGSGDTQY
>TRBJ1-1|TRBV6-1
ASRDGQGADSTEAF
>TRBJ1-5|TRBV7-9
ASSSPGTGGQPQH
>TRBJ2-1|TRBV6-2/TRBV6-3
ASSYSIASRGSGNEQF
>TRBJ2-7|TRBV4-1
ASSQSVGSYEQY
>TRBJ2-7|TRBV20-1
SARDRARGYEQY
>TRBJ2-5|TRBV27
ASSFVGRVGETQY
>TRBJ2-3|TRBV7-3
ASSLGQGIPDTQY
>TRBJ2-5|TRBV27
ASSPLTSVEETQY
>TRBJ2-1|TRBV7-6
ASSLPRRAGGPSHEQF
>TRBJ1-1|TRBV29-1
SVVTWDLNTEAF
>TRBJ2-5|TRBV27
ASSINGQGLGETQY
>TRBJ2-3|TRBV27
ASSFEGARADTQY
>TRBJ1-4|TRBV7-4
ASSLFKGGGEKLF
>TRBJ2-1|TRBV7-2
ASSLGSSGRGNEQF
>TRBJ1-1|TRBV19
ASSPMWGENTEAF
>TRBJ2-3|TRBV7-3
ASSPGTQFRSDTQY
>TRBJ1-2|TRBV10-3
AISEKDVEDRGVRYT
>TRBJ2-3|TRBV11-2
ASSLVERGGLSTDTQY
>TRBJ2-4|TRBV14
ASSQVAGRNIQY
>TRBJ2-3|TRBV30
AWSVNRDTQY
>TRBJ2-7|TRBV11-2
ASSERTEYPYEQY
>TRBJ1-2|TRBV4-1
ASSRSRTDNYGYT
>TRBJ2-7|TRBV7-8
ASSLARLDYEQY
>TRBJ2-1|TRBV29-1
SVVGLAGYNEQF
>TRBJ2-7|TRBV27
ASSLYGGADEQY
>TRBJ2-5|TRBV7-9
ASSLASTGPQETQY
>TRBJ2-5|TRBV5-5
ASSLYGDLQETQY
>TRBJ2-2|TRBV24-1
ATSLAGLNTGELF
>TRBJ2-5|TRBV20-1
SARRTVGRETQY
>TRBJ2-3|TRBV7-3
ASSFSGGSADTQY
>TRBJ1-1|TRBV20-1
SARGSRGKWNTEAF
>TRBJ1-3|TRBV7-8
ASSYQGLSGNTIY
>TRBJ2-2|TRBV11-2
ASSLGLAGDTGELF
>TRBJ1-1|TRBV27
ASSIYRGLGPMNTEAF
>TRBJ2-3|TRBV27
ASTSGLGKTDTQY
>TRBJ1-1|TRBV11-2
ASSLGQLFSSEAF
>TRBJ1-2|TRBV6-2/TRBV6-3
ASSYSGTGFNYGYT
>TRBJ2-7|TRBV5-5
ASSLNMPRTSGRGEQY